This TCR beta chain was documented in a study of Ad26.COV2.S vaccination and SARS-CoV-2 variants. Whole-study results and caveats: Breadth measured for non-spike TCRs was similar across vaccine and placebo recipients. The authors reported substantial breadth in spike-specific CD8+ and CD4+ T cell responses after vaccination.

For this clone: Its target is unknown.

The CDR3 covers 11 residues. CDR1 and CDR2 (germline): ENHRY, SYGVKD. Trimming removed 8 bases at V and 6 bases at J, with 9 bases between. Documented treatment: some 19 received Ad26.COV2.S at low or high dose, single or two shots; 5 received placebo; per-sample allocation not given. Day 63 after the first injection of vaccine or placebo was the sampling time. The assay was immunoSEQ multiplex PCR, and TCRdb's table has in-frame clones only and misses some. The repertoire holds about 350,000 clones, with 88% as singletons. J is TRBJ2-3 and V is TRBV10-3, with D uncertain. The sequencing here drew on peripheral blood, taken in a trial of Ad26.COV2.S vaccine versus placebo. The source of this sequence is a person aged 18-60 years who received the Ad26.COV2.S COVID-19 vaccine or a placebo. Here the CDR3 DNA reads TGTGCCATCGCGAGCCCGGATACGCAGTATTTT. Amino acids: CAIASPDTQYF.